A selection of T cell receptor beta chains follows, all from one sample in a study of T cells in Graves' hyperthyroidism and ophthalmopathy. TCRdb processed the multiplex PCR reads anew with MiXCR; each CDR3 protein has one entry. The sample consists of 550,000 to 600,000 distinct CDR3 sequences, 40% to 55% of them appearing once. The specimen sequenced was peripheral blood or thyroid tissue (not recorded which). The receptors here all came from an adult woman with Graves' disease, either hyperthyroidism or ophthalmopathy (not recorded which). The CDR3 runs from the conserved cysteine through the conserved F or W. A D gene is named only where the DNA matches it firmly. The listing skips clone size in some rows; elsewhere it reads once, few, many or a size class.

clone_size: NA; j_call: TRBJ2-3; d_call: NA; v_call: TRBV7-2; cdr3_nt: TGTGCCAGCAGCAACACAGATACGCAGTATTTT; cdr3_aa: CASSNTDTQYF
clone_size: many; j_call: TRBJ1-1; d_call: TRBD1; v_call: TRBV10-3; cdr3_nt: TGTGCCATCAAGAAGGCACCGGGACAGATCCGTTATCCCAACCCGGGAACTTTCTTT; cdr3_aa: CAIKKAPGQIRYPNPGTFF
clone_size: many; j_call: TRBJ2-7; d_call: NA; v_call: TRBV4-1; cdr3_nt: TGCGCCAGCAGCCAAGTTGGCTTCAGAGCCTACGAGCAGTACTTC; cdr3_aa: CASSQVGFRAYEQYF
clone_size: once; j_call: TRBJ1-5; d_call: NA; v_call: TRBV7-2; cdr3_nt: TGTGCCAGCAGCCTCGGGACGAATGAGCATTTT; cdr3_aa: CASSLGTNEHF
clone_size: NA; j_call: TRBJ1-4; d_call: NA; v_call: TRBV2; cdr3_nt: TGTGCCAGCAGCCAATCTCTTGGACGGCAAGGAGAAAAACTGTTTTTT; cdr3_aa: CASSQSLGRQGEKLFF
clone_size: many; j_call: TRBJ2-7; d_call: NA; v_call: TRBV2; cdr3_nt: TGTGTCTCCCGGGCGGGAACCTACGAGCAGTACTTC; cdr3_aa: CVSRAGTYEQYF
clone_size: many; j_call: TRBJ1-5; d_call: NA; v_call: TRBV6-2/TRBV6-3; cdr3_nt: TGTGCCAGCAGTTACTCGGGCGGAACCCCATTGCAGCCCCAGCATTTT; cdr3_aa: CASSYSGGTPLQPQHF
clone_size: many; j_call: TRBJ2-7; d_call: NA; v_call: TRBV5-1; cdr3_nt: TGCGCCAGCAGCTTGGTGGGCAGAACCTACGAGCAGTACTTC; cdr3_aa: CASSLVGRTYEQYF
clone_size: many; j_call: TRBJ2-3; d_call: TRBD2; v_call: TRBV7-9; cdr3_nt: TGTGCCAGCAGCGCAAGCGGGACTGATACGCAGTATTTT; cdr3_aa: CASSASGTDTQYF
clone_size: many; j_call: TRBJ1-1; d_call: NA; v_call: TRBV6-1; cdr3_nt: TGTGCCAGCAGCCTGATTATTCAGGGGGAAGCTTTCTTT; cdr3_aa: CASSLIIQGEAFF
clone_size: many; j_call: TRBJ1-5; d_call: NA; v_call: TRBV6-1; cdr3_nt: TGTGCCAGCAGTGCTTCATGGGCAGCGTATCAGCCCCAGCATTTT; cdr3_aa: CASSASWAAYQPQHF
clone_size: NA; j_call: TRBJ2-5; d_call: TRBD1; v_call: TRBV7-2; cdr3_nt: TGTGCCAGCAGCTCCAGGGGGCGGGATGGTTGGGAGACCCAGTACTTC; cdr3_aa: CASSSRGRDGWETQYF
clone_size: NA; j_call: TRBJ2-2; d_call: NA; v_call: TRBV9; cdr3_nt: TGTGCCAGCAGCCCCCGCCGGGACACGAACACCTGGGAGCTGTTTTTT; cdr3_aa: CASSPRRDTNTWELFF
clone_size: many; j_call: TRBJ1-1; d_call: NA; v_call: TRBV28; cdr3_nt: TGTGCCAGCAGCCCGGAATCACTGAACACTGAAGCTTTCTTT; cdr3_aa: CASSPESLNTEAFF
clone_size: NA; j_call: TRBJ1-2; d_call: NA; v_call: TRBV29-1; cdr3_nt: TGCAGCCTTAACCAGGGCGGAGGAAGTGGCTACACCTTC; cdr3_aa: CSLNQGGGSGYTF
clone_size: NA; j_call: TRBJ1-2; d_call: TRBD1; v_call: TRBV2; cdr3_nt: TGTGCCAGCGGCAGCCTACAGGGGGCTGAGGATGGCTACACCTTC; cdr3_aa: CASGSLQGAEDGYTF
clone_size: NA; j_call: TRBJ2-2; d_call: NA; v_call: TRBV14; cdr3_nt: TGTGCCAGCTCAGACGGCCAAATCACGTTGAACACCGGGGAGCTGTTTTTT; cdr3_aa: CASSDGQITLNTGELFF
clone_size: NA; j_call: TRBJ2-7; d_call: TRBD1; v_call: TRBV10-3; cdr3_nt: TGTGCCATCAGTGATAGGGGGCGGACCTACGAGCAGTACTTC; cdr3_aa: CAISDRGRTYEQYF
clone_size: NA; j_call: TRBJ1-1; d_call: NA; v_call: TRBV10-2; cdr3_nt: TGCGCCAGCAGTGAGTCGGGGGGTGGCACTGAAGCTTTCTTT; cdr3_aa: CASSESGGGTEAFF
clone_size: NA; j_call: TRBJ2-7; d_call: TRBD1; v_call: TRBV25-1; cdr3_nt: TGTGCCAGCAGCCACAGGGGTACCTACGAGCAGTACTTC; cdr3_aa: CASSHRGTYEQYF
clone_size: NA; j_call: TRBJ2-2; d_call: TRBD2; v_call: TRBV19; cdr3_nt: TGTGCCAGTAGTATGTCGGCGGGAGGTACCGGGGAGCTGTTTTTT; cdr3_aa: CASSMSAGGTGELFF
clone_size: NA; j_call: TRBJ2-7; d_call: NA; v_call: TRBV20-1; cdr3_nt: TGCAGTGCTCTTGGTAGCGGAGACTACGAGCAGTACTTC; cdr3_aa: CSALGSGDYEQYF
clone_size: NA; j_call: TRBJ1-5; d_call: TRBD1; v_call: TRBV7-9; cdr3_nt: TGTGCCAGCAGGGCGGGACAGAGCAATCAGCCCCAGCATTTT; cdr3_aa: CASRAGQSNQPQHF
clone_size: many; j_call: TRBJ1-1; d_call: NA; v_call: TRBV9; cdr3_nt: TGTGCCAGCAGCCCGAACGGAGGGTCCAGTGAAGCTTTCTTT; cdr3_aa: CASSPNGGSSEAFF
clone_size: NA; j_call: TRBJ2-2; d_call: TRBD1; v_call: TRBV5-1; cdr3_nt: TGCGCCAGCAGCCCTTGGACAGGGGGAATTAACACCGGGGAGCTGTTTTTT; cdr3_aa: CASSPWTGGINTGELFF
clone_size: few; j_call: TRBJ1-5; d_call: NA; v_call: TRBV27; cdr3_nt: TGTGCCAGCAGTTTCCTCGGGGTAAATCAGCCCCAGCATTTT; cdr3_aa: CASSFLGVNQPQHF
clone_size: NA; j_call: TRBJ2-5; d_call: NA; v_call: TRBV2; cdr3_nt: TGTGCCAGCAGTTTCGGGCAAACGCGGGTTCAGCCCCAGTACTTC; cdr3_aa: CASSFGQTRVQPQYF
clone_size: many; j_call: TRBJ2-7; d_call: TRBD2; v_call: TRBV6-4; cdr3_nt: TGTGCCAGCAGCGTAGCGGGAGGCCCGAGCTCCTACGAGCAGTACTTC; cdr3_aa: CASSVAGGPSSYEQYF
clone_size: few; j_call: TRBJ1-3; d_call: TRBD1; v_call: TRBV14; cdr3_nt: TGTGCCAGCTCACCATTGTATAGGGACAGGACTGGAAACACCATATATTTT; cdr3_aa: CASSPLYRDRTGNTIYF
clone_size: NA; j_call: TRBJ2-5; d_call: NA; v_call: TRBV2; cdr3_nt: TGTGCCAGCAGTGCGGGGACTCGGACCGGGGAGACCCAGTACTTC; cdr3_aa: CASSAGTRTGETQYF
clone_size: many; j_call: TRBJ2-7; d_call: NA; v_call: TRBV20-1; cdr3_nt: TGCAGTGCTAGTCGGGCGAGCGTCTCCTACGAGCAGTACTTC; cdr3_aa: CSASRASVSYEQYF
clone_size: many; j_call: TRBJ1-4; d_call: NA; v_call: TRBV5-6; cdr3_nt: TGTGCCAGCAGCCATTGGACCGGTCAAGAAAAACTGTTTTTT; cdr3_aa: CASSHWTGQEKLFF